Sequencing of this TCR beta chain was carried out in a study of control samples from healthy donors and cancer patients. CDR3 length: 13 amino acids. The germline CDR1 and CDR2 sequences are MNHEY and SVGAGI. V lost 10 bases and J 1 base, leaving 13 bases between the germline ends. The table came from immunoSEQ multiplex PCR; TCRdb's copy has only in-frame clones and leaves some out. The table has about 170,000 clones, 70% to 90% seen once. This receptor was taken from a man aged 30-40 years in good health. The V and J genes are TRBV6-5 and TRBJ1-1; D might be TRBD1 (6 bases). The sequenced sample was blood. CDR3 nucleotide sequence: TGTGCCACCCCCCTGGACAGGAACACTGAAGCTTTCTTT. It yields the protein CATPLDRNTEAFF.